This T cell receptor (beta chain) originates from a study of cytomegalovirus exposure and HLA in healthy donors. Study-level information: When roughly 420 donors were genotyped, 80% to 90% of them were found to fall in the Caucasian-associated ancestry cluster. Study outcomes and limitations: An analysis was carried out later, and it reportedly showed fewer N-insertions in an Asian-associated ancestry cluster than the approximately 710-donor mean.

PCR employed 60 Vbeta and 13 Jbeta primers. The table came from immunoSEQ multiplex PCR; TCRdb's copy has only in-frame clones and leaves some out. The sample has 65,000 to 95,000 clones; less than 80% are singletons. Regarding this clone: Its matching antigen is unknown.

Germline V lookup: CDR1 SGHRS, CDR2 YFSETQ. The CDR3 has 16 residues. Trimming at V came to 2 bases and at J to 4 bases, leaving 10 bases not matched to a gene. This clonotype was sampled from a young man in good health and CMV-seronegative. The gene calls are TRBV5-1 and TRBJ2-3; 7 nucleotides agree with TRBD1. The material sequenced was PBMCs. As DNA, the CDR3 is TGCGCCAGCAGCTTTAAAGGGGGCATTCCCCCAGATACGCAGTATTTT. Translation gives CASSFKGGIPPDTQYF.